Reported below is one T cell receptor (beta chain). Its cognate antigen is unknown. With a much larger clone just one base away, this may be a read error. Trimming removed 4 bases at V and 6 bases at J, with 13 bases between. The germline V gene encodes CDR1 LNHDA and CDR2 SQIVND (reference sequence). There are 14 residues in the CDR3. The sample comes from a study of identical twins. Carrying unique molecular identifiers, the cDNA also gained a universal primer site through template switching. TCRdb processed the 5' RACE reads anew with MiXCR; each CDR3 protein has one entry. There are more than 650,000 distinct CDR3 sequences in the sample; around 6% occur only once, and roughly 1.8% lies in the top ten. Notes on the study in general: The more abundant beta clonotypes in cord blood had fewer insertions, and memory repertoires did not show this. A cross-sectional statistical analysis, not follow-up of the same donors, supported the conclusions.

Sequences were obtained from naive T cells sorted from blood. The sequence derives from a man between 18 and 35 years old in good health. This chain connects TRBV19 to TRBJ2-1; no clear D. CDR3: CASSRQVCSNEQFF. CDR3 coding DNA: TGTGCCAGTAGTAGGCAGGTTTGTTCCAATGAGCAGTTCTTC.